These 5 T cell receptor beta chains were all obtained from the same sample, sequenced in a study of blood T cell repertoires in COVID-19. Sequencing used immunoSEQ multiplex PCR; TCRdb keeps in-frame clones, though not all of them. Of 65,000 to 90,000 clones in the sample, around 90% were seen once. The sample was peripheral blood. The source of these receptors is a woman aged 45-60 years with active or convalescent COVID-19.

CDR3 loop: CAISEDPNPGEKLFF. The DNA of the CDR3 is TGTGCCATCAGTGAAGACCCTAACCCCGGGGAAAAACTGTTTTTT. J is TRBJ1-4 and V is TRBV10-3; D is unclear. The V and J ends lost 3 bases and 8 bases respectively, with 16 bases between them. The CDR3 loop spans 15 amino acids. CDR1 is ENHRY, CDR2 SYGVKD, per germline.

J is TRBJ2-7 and V is TRBV5-4; 9 bases are shared with TRBD1. The CDR3 loop spans 16 amino acids. V lost 4 bases and J lost 6; bases outside the gene matches: 14. Germline V lookup: CDR1 SGHNT, CDR2 YYREEE (reference sequence). The CDR3 is CASSVGQGRWVFEQYF. The CDR3 nucleotides are TGTGCCAGCAGCGTGGGACAGGGAAGATGGGTCTTCGAGCAGTACTTC.

This sequence joins TRBV12-3 or TRBV12-4 and TRBJ1-2, with a weak D call TRBD1 (5 bases). CDR3 length equals 13 residues. Trimming stripped 1 base from V and 7 bases from J, with 10 bases between. CDR3 in DNA: TGTGCCAGCAGTTTAGGGCAGGGTAGTGGCTACACCTTC. It specifies CASSLGQGSGYTF.

The rearrangement links TRBV3-1 (or the pseudogene TRBV3-2) to TRBJ2-3; 7 bases match TRBD2. V shed 1 base and J 0 bases; nucleotides not matched to a gene: 7. The CDR3 contains 17 residues. Germline V gives CDR1 LGHDT, CDR2 YNNKEL (reference sequence). The CDR3 region has the DNA TGTGCCAGCAGCCAAGTGGGAAGCGGGGCTAGCACAGATACGCAGTATTTT. This encodes CASSQVGSGASTDTQYF.

This chain connects TRBV12-3 or TRBV12-4 to TRBJ1-1, with 7 nucleotides matching TRBD1. The length of the CDR3 is 13 residues. V gave up 7 bases and J gave up 3 bases; unmatched junction bases: 5. This chain's CDR3 is CASTRQGHTEAFF. CDR3 nucleotides: TGTGCCAGCACCAGACAGGGCCACACTGAAGCTTTCTTT.